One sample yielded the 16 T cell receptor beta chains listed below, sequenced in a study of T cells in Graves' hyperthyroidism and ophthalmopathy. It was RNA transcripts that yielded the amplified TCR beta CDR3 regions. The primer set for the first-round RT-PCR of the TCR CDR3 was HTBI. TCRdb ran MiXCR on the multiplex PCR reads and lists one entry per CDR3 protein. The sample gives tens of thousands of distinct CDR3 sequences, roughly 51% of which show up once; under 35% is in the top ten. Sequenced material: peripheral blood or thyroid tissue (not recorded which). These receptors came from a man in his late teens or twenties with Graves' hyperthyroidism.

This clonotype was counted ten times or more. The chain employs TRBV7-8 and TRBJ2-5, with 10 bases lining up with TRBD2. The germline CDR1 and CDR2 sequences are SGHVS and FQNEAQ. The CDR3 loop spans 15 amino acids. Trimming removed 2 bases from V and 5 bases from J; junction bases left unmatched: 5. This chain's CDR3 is CASSLPSGRAETQYF. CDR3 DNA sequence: TGTGCCAGCAGCTTACCGAGCGGGAGGGCCGAGACCCAGTACTTC. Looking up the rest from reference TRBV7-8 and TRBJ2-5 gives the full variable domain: GAGVSQSPRYKVAKRGQDVALRCDPISGHVSLFWYQQALGQGPEFLTYFQNEAQLDKSGLPSDRFFAERPEGSVSTLKIQRTQQEDSAVYLCASSLPSGRAETQYFGPGTRLLVL.

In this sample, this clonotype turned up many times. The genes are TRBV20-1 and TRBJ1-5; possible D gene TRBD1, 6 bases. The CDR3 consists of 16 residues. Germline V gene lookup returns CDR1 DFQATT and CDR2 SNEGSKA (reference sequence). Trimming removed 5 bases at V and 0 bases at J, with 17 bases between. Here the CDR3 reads CSAGMGGGHSNQPQHF. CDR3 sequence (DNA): TGCAGTGCTGGGATGGGGGGCGGACATAGCAATCAGCCCCAGCATTTT.

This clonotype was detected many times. The chain's CDR3 is CSARRQRNFGNTEAFF. The CDR3 nucleotides read TGCAGTGCTAGAAGACAGAGAAACTTTGGGAACACTGAAGCTTTCTTT. The chain carries TRBV20-1 and TRBJ1-1, with a weak D call TRBD1 (5 bases). The CDR3 contains 16 residues. Trimming left V 2 bases short and J 1 base short, with 17 bases between. Germline V gives CDR1 DFQATT, CDR2 SNEGSKA (reference sequence).

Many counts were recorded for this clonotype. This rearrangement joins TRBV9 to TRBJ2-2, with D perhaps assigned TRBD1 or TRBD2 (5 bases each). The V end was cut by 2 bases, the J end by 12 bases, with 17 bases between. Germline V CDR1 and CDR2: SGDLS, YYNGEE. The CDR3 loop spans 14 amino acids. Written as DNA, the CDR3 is TGTGCCAGCAGCGTTCTCTCCGGGACCCGGCAGCTGTTTTTT. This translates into CASSVLSGTRQLFF.

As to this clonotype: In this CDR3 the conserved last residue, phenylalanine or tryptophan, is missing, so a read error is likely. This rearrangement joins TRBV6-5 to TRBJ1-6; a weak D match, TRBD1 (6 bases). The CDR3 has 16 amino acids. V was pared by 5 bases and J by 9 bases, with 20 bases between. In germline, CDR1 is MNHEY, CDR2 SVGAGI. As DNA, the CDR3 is TGTGCCAGCAGTAACTTGGGACACCCCGGGATTTCACCCCTCCACCTT. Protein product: CASSNLGHPGISPLHL.

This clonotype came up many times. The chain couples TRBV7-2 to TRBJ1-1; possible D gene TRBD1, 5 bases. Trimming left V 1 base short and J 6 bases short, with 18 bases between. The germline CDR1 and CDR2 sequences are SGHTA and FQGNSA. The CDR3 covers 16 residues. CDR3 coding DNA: TGTGCCAGCAGCTTAGTCGAGGGCAGGGCGTCGGCTGAAGCTTTCTTT. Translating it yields CASSLVEGRASAEAFF.

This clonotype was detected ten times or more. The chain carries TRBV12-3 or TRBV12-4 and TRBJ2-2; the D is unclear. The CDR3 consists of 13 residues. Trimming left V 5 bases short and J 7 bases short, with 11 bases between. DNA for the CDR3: TGTGCCAGCAGTCCCGGACCGGGCGGGGAGCTGTTTTTT. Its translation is CASSPGPGGELFF.

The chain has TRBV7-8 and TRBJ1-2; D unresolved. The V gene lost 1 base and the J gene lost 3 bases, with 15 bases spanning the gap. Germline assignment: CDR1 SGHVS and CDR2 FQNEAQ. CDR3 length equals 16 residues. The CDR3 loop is CASSLDSVGVDYGYTF. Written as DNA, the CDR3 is TGTGCCAGCAGCTTAGATTCGGTCGGCGTGGACTATGGCTACACCTTC. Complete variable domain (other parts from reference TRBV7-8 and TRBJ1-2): GAGVSQSPRYKVAKRGQDVALRCDPISGHVSLFWYQQALGQGPEFLTYFQNEAQLDKSGLPSDRFFAERPEGSVSTLKIQRTQQEDSAVYLCASSLDSVGVDYGYTFGSGTRLTVV.

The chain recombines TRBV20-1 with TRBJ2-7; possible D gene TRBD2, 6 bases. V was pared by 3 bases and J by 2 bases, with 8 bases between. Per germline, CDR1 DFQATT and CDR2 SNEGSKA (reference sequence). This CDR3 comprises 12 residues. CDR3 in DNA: TGCAGTGCTAGGACTAGGACCTACGAGCAGTACTTC. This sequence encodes CSARTRTYEQYF.

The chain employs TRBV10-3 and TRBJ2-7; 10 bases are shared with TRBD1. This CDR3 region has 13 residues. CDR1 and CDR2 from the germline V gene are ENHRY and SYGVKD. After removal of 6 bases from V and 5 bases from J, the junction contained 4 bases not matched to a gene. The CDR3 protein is CAIRPGTGDEQYF. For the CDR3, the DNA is TGTGCCATCAGGCCCGGGACAGGGGACGAGCAGTACTTC.

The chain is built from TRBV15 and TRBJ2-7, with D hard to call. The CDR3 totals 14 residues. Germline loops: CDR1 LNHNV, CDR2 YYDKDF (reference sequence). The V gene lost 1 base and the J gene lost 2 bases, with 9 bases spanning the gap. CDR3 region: CATSRVRRTYEQYF. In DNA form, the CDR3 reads TGTGCCACCAGCAGAGTCAGGAGAACCTACGAGCAGTACTTC.

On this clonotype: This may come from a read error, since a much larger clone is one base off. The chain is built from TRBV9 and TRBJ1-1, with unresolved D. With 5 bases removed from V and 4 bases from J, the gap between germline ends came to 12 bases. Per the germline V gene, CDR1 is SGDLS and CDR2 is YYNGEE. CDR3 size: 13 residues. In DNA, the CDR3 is TGTGCCAGCAGTTACCGGGAGAGCACTGAAGCTTTCTTT. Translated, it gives CASSYRESTEAFF.

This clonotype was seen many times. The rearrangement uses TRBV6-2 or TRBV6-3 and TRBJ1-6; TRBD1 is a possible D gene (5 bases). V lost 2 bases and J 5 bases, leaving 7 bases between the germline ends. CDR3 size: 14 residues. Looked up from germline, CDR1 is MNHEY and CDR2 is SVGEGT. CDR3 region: CASSYGDHNSPLHF. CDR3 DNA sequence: TGTGCCAGCAGTTACGGGGACCATAATTCACCCCTCCACTTT.

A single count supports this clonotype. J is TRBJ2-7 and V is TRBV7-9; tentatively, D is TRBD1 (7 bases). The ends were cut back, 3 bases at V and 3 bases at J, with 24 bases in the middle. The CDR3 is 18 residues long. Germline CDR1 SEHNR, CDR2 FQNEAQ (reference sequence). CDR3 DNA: TGTGCCAGCAGCTTTTTCCGTGTGGCAACAGGGGAGGACTACGAGCAGTACTTC. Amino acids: CASSFFRVATGEDYEQYF.

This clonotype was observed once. CDR3 in amino acids: CSATRGLVGYTF. The CDR3 coding sequence is TGCAGTGCTACCAGGGGGCTGGTTGGCTACACCTTC. This chain links TRBV20-1 with TRBJ1-2, with 8 bases aligning to TRBD1. This CDR3 is 12 amino acids long. The V gene's germline CDR1 is DFQATT and CDR2 SNEGSKA (reference sequence). The junction had 5 bases not matched to a gene; V was cut back by 4 bases and J by 7 bases.

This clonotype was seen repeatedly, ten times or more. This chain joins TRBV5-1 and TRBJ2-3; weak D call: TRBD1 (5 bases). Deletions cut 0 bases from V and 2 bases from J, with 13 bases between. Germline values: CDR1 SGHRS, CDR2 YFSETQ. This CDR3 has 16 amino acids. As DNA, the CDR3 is TGCGCCAGCAGCTTGGCCCCTCGCAGGGCCACAGATACGCAGTATTTT. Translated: CASSLAPRRATDTQYF.